This TCR beta chain was obtained from a study of blood T cell repertoires in COVID-19. Across the study: COVID-19 samples from acute and convalescent phases originated in the United States, Italy and Spain. Sources were T cells, B-cell-depleted T cells, or PBMCs; the material itself was cDNA or gDNA.

Assay: immunoSEQ multiplex PCR; the TCRdb copy retains only in-frame clones and omits some. The sample lists roughly 35,000 clones, around 85% seen once, with roughly 15% in the top ten. Trimming removed 0 bases from V and 0 bases from J; junction bases left unmatched: 11. Germline CDR1 is SGDLS and CDR2 is YYNGEE. This CDR3 region has 19 residues. This clone has only one observation. V is TRBV9 and J is TRBJ2-1; 8 bases match TRBD2. The receptor's source is a human donor with acute or convalescent COVID-19. The donor label of this sample is uncertain. Sequencing input: peripheral blood. CDR3 bases: TGTGCCAGCAGCGTAGTACCAGCGGGGGCCTGGAGCTCCTACAATGAGCAGTTCTTC. Translation gives CASSVVPAGAWSSYNEQFF.